This T cell receptor beta chain derives from a study of blood T cell repertoires in COVID-19. Study context: Sites across the United States, Italy and Spain contributed samples from acute and convalescent COVID-19. In each case, the material was cDNA or gDNA derived from T cells, B-cell-depleted T cells, or PBMCs.

Per the study methods: Amplified reference gene primers provided the basis for estimating nucleated cell counts. Generated by immunoSEQ multiplex PCR, the TCRdb table keeps only in-frame clones and is missing some. The V and J calls and clone size are taken from that table; D and trimming were inferred from the DNA. There are more than 250,000 clones in the sample; roughly 90% occur only once, and under 8% lies in the top ten. Germline V gives CDR1 SGHAT, CDR2 FQNNGV. The CDR3 is 16 amino acids. V dropped 5 bases and J dropped 2; count of bases not matched to a gene: 8. The TCR was taken from a man aged 18 to 29 who had recovered from COVID-19. Sequenced material: peripheral blood. The J gene is TRBJ2-3, the V gene TRBV11-2; the match to TRBD2 covers 9 bases. CDR3 nucleotides: TGTGCCAGCAGCCCCGTAGCGGGGGTTATCACAGATACGCAGTATTTT. This translates into CASSPVAGVITDTQYF.